The T cell receptor (beta chain) under discussion was sequenced for a study of human T cells and chemical hapten exposure. Across the study: Weekly diphenylcyclopropenone doses were given to patients' scalps across the approximately 26-week study. Upper back patch tests used 0.01% DPC, scored after 6 days.

This sample's time point: patch test 3, about 24 weeks after DPC sensitization. Treatment: therapeutic diphenylcyclopropenone sensitization with weekly scalp DPC. The total RNA was obtained from whole blood that was not fractionated. This clonotype was counted a few times. CDR3 length equals 15 residues. Germline values: CDR1 ENHRY, CDR2 SYGVKD. The V segment lost 0 bases and the J segment 15 bases; nucleotides outside the gene matches: 11. TCRdb redid the calling of the RACE reads with MiXCR, one entry per CDR3 protein. The sample yields 180,000 or so distinct CDR3 sequences, about 25% seen once. The material sequenced was whole blood, taken in connection with sensitization to the hapten diphenylcyclopropenone (DPC). The sequence was collected from a woman aged 40 to 55 with alopecia areata. Some clones in this sample may be carry-over from other donors' samples. The chain recombines TRBV10-3 with TRBJ2-1; 10 bases line up with TRBD2. For the CDR3, the DNA is TGTGCCATCAGTGAGTCGAAGCCTAGCGGGAGAAATTGGTTCTTC. It specifies CAISESKPSGRNWFF.